These 14 T cell receptor beta chains originate from one sample sequenced in a study of blood T cell repertoires in COVID-19. Some clones are missing from TCRdb's copy, which holds only in-frame ones; the method was immunoSEQ multiplex PCR. Among tens of thousands of clones listed, approximately 72% were seen once. Sequenced input: peripheral blood. The receptor set was obtained from a woman aged 80 or over with acute or convalescent COVID-19.

This clone has just a few counts. The genes are TRBV5-1 and TRBJ2-5; tentatively, D is TRBD1 (7 bases). This CDR3 has 14 amino acids. Deletions cut 4 bases from V and 0 bases from J, with 10 bases between. Germline CDR1 is SGHRS and CDR2 is YFSETQ. For the CDR3, the DNA is TGCGCCAGCAGCCGCGGGACAGACCAAGAGACCCAGTACTTC. Translation: CASSRGTDQETQYF.

This clone was recorded only once. The V call is TRBV4-3, the J call TRBJ2-2; TRBD2 aligns across 11 bases. Germline lookup yields CDR1 LGHNA and CDR2 YSLEER. This CDR3 is built from 18 residues. After removal of 1 base from V and 3 bases from J, the junction contained 7 bases not matched to a gene. The DNA of the CDR3 is TGCGCCAGCAGCCAAGGGGTTACTAGCGGGGGTTACACCGGGGAGCTGTTTTTT. This translates into CASSQGVTSGGYTGELFF.

J is TRBJ1-6 and V is TRBV18; TRBD1 is a possible D gene (6 bases). Germline assignment: CDR1 KGHSH and CDR2 LQKENI. Between the trimmed V and J ends, which lost 4 bases and 7 bases, there was a span of 11 bases. The CDR3 covers 14 residues. As DNA, the CDR3 is TGTGCCAGCTCACTTCAGGGGAACAATTCACCCCTCCACTTT. It yields the protein CASSLQGNNSPLHF.

The chain joins TRBV21-1 to TRBJ1-1; the table's D gene call, TRBD1, was not cross checked with the DNA. TRBV21-1 is tagged as a pseudogene. The CDR3 covers 16 residues. DNA of the CDR3: TGTGCCAGCAGCAAAGGGCAGGGGGCGCTGGACACTGAAGCTTTCTTT. It encodes CASSKGQGALDTEAFF.

The chain uses TRBV19 and TRBJ1-5; no definite D call. The CDR3 has 15 residues. V was cut by 3 bases and J by 7 bases, with 16 bases left in between. The germline CDR1 and CDR2 sequences are LNHDA and SQIVND (reference sequence). CDR3 sequence reads: CASSIRNSPGQPQHF. The DNA for the CDR3 is TGTGCCAGTAGTATCCGGAACAGCCCGGGGCAGCCCCAGCATTTT.

The V gene is TRBV7-9, the J gene TRBJ2-2; 7 nucleotides agree with TRBD2. Trimming at V came to 6 bases and at J to 1 base, leaving 5 bases not matched to a gene. The V gene's germline CDR1 is SEHNR and CDR2 FQNEAQ (reference sequence). The CDR3 totals 15 residues. Here the CDR3 reads CASSSGTKNTGELFF. CDR3 sequence (DNA): TGTGCCAGCAGTTCCGGGACTAAGAACACCGGGGAGCTGTTTTTT.

The rearrangement uses TRBV6-5 and TRBJ1-1; no reliable D call. The length of the CDR3 is 10 residues. CDR1 and CDR2 from the germline V gene are MNHEY and SVGAGI. Trimming pared 6 bases from V and 4 bases from J, leaving 3 bases between. For the CDR3, the DNA is TGTGCCAGCAGCCTCACTGAAGCTTTCTTT. Its protein product is CASSLTEAFF.

This sequence joins TRBV5-1 and TRBJ1-1, with D perhaps TRBD1 (6 bases). The CDR3 has 15 amino acids. V lost 0 bases, J lost 1 base, and 10 bases lay in between. The germline V gene has CDR1 SGHRS and CDR2 YFSETQ. Here the CDR3 DNA reads TGCGCCAGCAGCTTGGGGTTACAGGGGAACACTGAAGCTTTCTTT. Its protein is CASSLGLQGNTEAFF.

This clone appeared a few times. The chain has TRBV4-1 and TRBJ1-2; TRBD1 agrees at 9 bases. The germline gives CDR1 MGHRA, CDR2 YSYEKL. V dropped 2 bases and J dropped 7; count of bases not matched to a gene: 14. The CDR3 has 17 amino acids. This CDR3 reads CASSQIQVKQGAVGYTF. CDR3 coding DNA: TGCGCCAGCAGCCAAATTCAGGTCAAACAGGGGGCAGTTGGCTACACCTTC.

This chain links TRBV5-1 with TRBJ2-7; TRBD2 matches at 11 bases. With 4 bases clipped from V and 3 bases from J, the junction kept 6 bases outside the gene matches. This CDR3 has 15 residues. Germline values: CDR1 SGHRS, CDR2 YFSETQ. CDR3 sequence reads: CASSLGTSGIYEQYF. CDR3 DNA: TGCGCCAGCAGCCTCGGGACTAGCGGAATCTACGAGCAGTACTTC.

The chain uses TRBV6-1 and TRBJ2-5; D perhaps matches TRBD2 (5 bases). Between the trimmed V and J ends, which lost 6 bases and 2 bases, there was a span of 13 bases. From germline, CDR1 is MNHNS and CDR2 SASEGT. The CDR3 is 14 amino acids. CDR3 region: CASSQTGIQETQYF. CDR3 nucleotide sequence: TGTGCCAGCAGCCAAACGGGGATACAAGAGACCCAGTACTTC.

This rearrangement joins TRBV20-1 to TRBJ1-5, with 10 nucleotides matching TRBD1. This CDR3 comprises 18 residues. V was clipped by 3 bases and J by 4 bases; unmatched bases: 15. Germline V gene lookup returns CDR1 DFQATT and CDR2 SNEGSKA (reference sequence). The CDR3 region is CSASIGTGVRNANQPQHF. The CDR3 DNA follows: TGCAGTGCTAGTATCGGGACAGGGGTCCGCAATGCGAATCAGCCCCAGCATTTT.

The V and J genes are TRBV5-6 and TRBJ2-7, with 7 bases matching TRBD1. Looked up from germline, CDR1 is SGHDT and CDR2 is YYEEEE. V was clipped by 3 bases and J by 3 bases; unmatched bases: 9. The CDR3 consists of 15 residues. The CDR3 sequence: CASSSSGGTHYEQYF. DNA of the CDR3: TGTGCCAGCAGCTCTTCAGGGGGTACCCACTACGAGCAGTACTTC.

The chain carries TRBV7-8 and TRBJ2-1; D not certain. Germline V gives CDR1 SGHVS, CDR2 FQNEAQ. The CDR3 runs to 15 residues. V lost 0 bases and J 0 bases, leaving 6 bases between the germline ends. CDR3 protein: CASSLATGSYNEQFF. CDR3 DNA sequence: TGTGCCAGCAGCTTAGCTACGGGCTCCTACAATGAGCAGTTCTTC.